This T cell receptor (beta chain) was identified in a study of cytomegalovirus exposure and HLA in healthy donors. General observations from the study: Rare TCR sequences dominated, though some public TCRs recurred in many donors. In vitro experiments confirmed that three CMV-associated chains were specific for CMV antigens. Being productive about 90% or about 30% of the time was typical of most TCR beta V segments in an earlier analysis.

The CDR3 runs 16 residues. Germline V gene data show CDR1 as MGHRA and CDR2 as YSYEKL. After removal of 4 bases from V and 1 base from J, the junction contained 5 bases not matched to a gene. With respect to this clone: Its matching antigen is unknown.

The PCR had 60 Vbeta and 13 Jbeta primers. Using immunoSEQ multiplex PCR, the repertoire was profiled, and TCRdb retains in-frame clones only, with some absent. Among more than 95,000 clones listed, 80% to 90% were seen once. The chain links TRBV4-1 to TRBJ2-2, with 8 nucleotides matching TRBD2. The sequenced material came from PBMCs. The TCR comes from a woman aged 30 to 39 in good health and CMV-seronegative. As DNA, the CDR3 is TGCGCCAGCAGCCGAGAACTAGCGGTGAACACCGGGGAGCTGTTTTTT. Translated: CASSRELAVNTGELFF.